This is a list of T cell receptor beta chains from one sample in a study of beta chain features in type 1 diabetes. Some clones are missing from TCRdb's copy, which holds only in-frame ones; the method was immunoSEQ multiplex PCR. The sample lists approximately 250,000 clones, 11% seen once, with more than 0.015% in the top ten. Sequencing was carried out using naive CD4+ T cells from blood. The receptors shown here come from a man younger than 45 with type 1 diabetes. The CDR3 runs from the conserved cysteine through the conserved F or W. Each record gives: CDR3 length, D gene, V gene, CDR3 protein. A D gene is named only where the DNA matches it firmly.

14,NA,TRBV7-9,CASKVELRNTEAFF
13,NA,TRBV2,CASVRDPTDTQYF
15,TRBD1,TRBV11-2,CASRTPGTGTYEQYF
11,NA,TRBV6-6,CASSYFEGYTF
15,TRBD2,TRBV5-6,CASSLVAGGNNEQFF
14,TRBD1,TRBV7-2,CASSRDRGNTEAFF
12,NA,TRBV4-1,CASSLPGGELFF
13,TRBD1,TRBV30,CAWSRQGSSPLHF
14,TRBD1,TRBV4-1,CASSPDRGGSPLHF
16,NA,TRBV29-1,CSVVSSGRGSSNEQFF
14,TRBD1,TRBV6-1,CASSYDRERAGYTF
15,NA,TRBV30,CAWSLGRGGNQPQHF
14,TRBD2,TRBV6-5,CASSYGRGQETQYF
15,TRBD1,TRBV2,CASSTWTGGKETQYF
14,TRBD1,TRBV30,CAWSQGDGGNTIYF
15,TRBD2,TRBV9,CASSESGGATDTQYF
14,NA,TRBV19,CASAAAAESGGYTF
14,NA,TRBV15,CATSREGGSYEQYF